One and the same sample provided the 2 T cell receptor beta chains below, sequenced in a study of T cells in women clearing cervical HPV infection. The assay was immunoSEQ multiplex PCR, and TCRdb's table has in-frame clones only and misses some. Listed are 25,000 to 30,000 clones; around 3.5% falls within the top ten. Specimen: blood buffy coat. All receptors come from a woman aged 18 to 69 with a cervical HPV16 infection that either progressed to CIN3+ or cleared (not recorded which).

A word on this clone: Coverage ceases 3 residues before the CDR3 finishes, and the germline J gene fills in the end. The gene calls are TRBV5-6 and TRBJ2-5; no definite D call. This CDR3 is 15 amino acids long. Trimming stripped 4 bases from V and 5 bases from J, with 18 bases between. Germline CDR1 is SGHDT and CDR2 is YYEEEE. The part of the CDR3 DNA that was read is TGTGCCAGCAGCAGCAGGAGTTTAGGTCGGGAGACC. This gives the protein CASSSRSLGRET. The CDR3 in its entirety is CASSSRSLGRETQYF.

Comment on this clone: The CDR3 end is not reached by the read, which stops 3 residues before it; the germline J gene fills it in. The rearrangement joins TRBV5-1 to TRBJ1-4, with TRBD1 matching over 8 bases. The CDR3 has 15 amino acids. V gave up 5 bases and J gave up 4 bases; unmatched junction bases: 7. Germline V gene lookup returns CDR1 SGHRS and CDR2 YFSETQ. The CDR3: CASRQQGGDNEKLFF. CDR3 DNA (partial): TGCGCCAGCAGACAACAGGGGGGGGATAATGAAAAA.